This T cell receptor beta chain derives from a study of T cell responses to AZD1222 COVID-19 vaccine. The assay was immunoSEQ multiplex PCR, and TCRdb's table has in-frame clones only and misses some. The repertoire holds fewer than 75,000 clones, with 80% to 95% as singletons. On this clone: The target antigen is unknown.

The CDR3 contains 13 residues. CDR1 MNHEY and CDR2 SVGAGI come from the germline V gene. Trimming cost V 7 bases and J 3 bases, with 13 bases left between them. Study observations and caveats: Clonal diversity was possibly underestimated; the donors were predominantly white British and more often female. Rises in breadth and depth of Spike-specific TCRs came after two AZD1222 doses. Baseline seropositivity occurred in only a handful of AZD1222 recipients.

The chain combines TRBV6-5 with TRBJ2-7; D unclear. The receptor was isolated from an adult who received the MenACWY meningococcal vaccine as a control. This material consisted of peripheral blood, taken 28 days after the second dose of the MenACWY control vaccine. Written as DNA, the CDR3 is TGTGCCAGCACCTCCGGTACCCGCTACGAGCAGTACTTC. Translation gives CASTSGTRYEQYF.